Each of the 18 T cell receptor beta chains below was sequenced from the same sample in a study of blood T cell repertoires in COVID-19. The method was immunoSEQ multiplex PCR; TCRdb's version includes in-frame clones alone and lacks a portion of them. The table includes about 120,000 clones, about 88% detected once. The specimen sequenced was peripheral blood. These receptors all come from an elderly woman with acute or convalescent COVID-19.

V and J are TRBV28 and TRBJ2-7; 9 positions match TRBD1. The junction had 10 bases not matched to a gene; V was cut back by 5 bases and J by 5 bases. Germline V gene data show CDR1 as MDHEN and CDR2 as SYDVKM. The CDR3 extends over 15 amino acids. The CDR3 loop is CASSETGTGRDEQYF. CDR3 nucleotides: TGTGCCAGCAGTGAAACCGGGACAGGGAGGGACGAGCAGTACTTC.

V usage is TRBV3-1 (or the pseudogene TRBV3-2) and J usage is TRBJ1-1; 7 nucleotides match TRBD1. The CDR3 loop spans 14 amino acids. In germline, CDR1 is LGHDT, CDR2 YNNKEL (reference sequence). The ends lost 3 bases at V and 4 bases at J; junction bases unmatched: 5. The CDR3 nucleotides read TGTGCCAGCAGCCAGGTAACAGGGGTCACTGAAGCTTTCTTT. Translated: CASSQVTGVTEAFF.

This CDR3 reads CASSMGQAGPRADRYEQYF. Here the CDR3 DNA reads TGTGCCAGTAGTATGGGACAGGCAGGCCCCAGGGCGGATCGCTACGAGCAGTACTTC. V gene TRBV19 combines with J gene TRBJ2-7; TRBD1 aligns across 8 bases. Germline V gene data show CDR1 as LNHDA and CDR2 as SQIVND (reference sequence). V shed 3 bases and J 3 bases; nucleotides not matched to a gene: 19. The CDR3 is made up of 19 amino acids.

This clone was seen a few times. The rearrangement joins TRBV6-2 or TRBV6-3 to TRBJ2-2, with 7 bases fitting TRBD1. Germline trimming cut 6 bases from V and 4 bases from J; bases unmatched to any gene: 5. The V gene's germline CDR1 is MNHEY and CDR2 SVGEGT. This CDR3 has 14 amino acids. The CDR3 spells CASSTTGSTGELFF. DNA of the CDR3: TGTGCCAGCAGCACGACAGGGAGCACCGGGGAGCTGTTTTTT.

This clone was found once. The chain combines TRBV6-5 with TRBJ2-4; D might be TRBD2 (6 bases). The ends were cut back, 6 bases at V and 0 bases at J, with 12 bases in the middle. CDR1 is MNHEY, CDR2 SVGAGI, per germline. This CDR3 is built from 15 residues. The CDR3 DNA follows: TGTGCCAGCAGCGGCGGGACCCTAGCCAAAAACATTCAGTACTTC. Its protein is CASSGGTLAKNIQYF.

This chain connects TRBV3-1 (or the pseudogene TRBV3-2) to TRBJ1-1, with D maybe TRBD1 (6 bases). V dropped 2 bases and J dropped 0 bases, with 10 bases sitting between them. Germline V CDR1 and CDR2: LGHDT, YNNKEL (reference sequence). The CDR3 is made up of 15 amino acids. CDR3 sequence: CASSQRGKMNTEAFF. DNA for the CDR3: TGTGCCAGCAGCCAAAGGGGGAAAATGAACACTGAAGCTTTCTTT.

This chain connects TRBV19 to TRBJ1-5; 7 bases fit TRBD1. The CDR3 is made up of 14 amino acids. The junction had 2 bases not matched to a gene; V was cut back by 5 bases and J by 1 base. CDR1 is LNHDA, CDR2 SQIVND, per germline (reference sequence). The CDR3 sequence is CASSEGQSNQPQHF. CDR3 DNA sequence: TGTGCCAGTAGTGAGGGACAGAGCAATCAGCCCCAGCATTTT.

The chain joins TRBV14 to TRBJ1-2; weak D call: TRBD1 (6 bases). CDR1 SGHDN and CDR2 FVKESK come from the germline V gene. V lost 0 bases and J 4 bases, leaving 9 bases between the germline ends. The CDR3 is 14 amino acids. CDR3 protein: CASSQETGPYGYTF. CDR3 DNA sequence: TGTGCCAGCAGCCAAGAAACAGGGCCCTATGGCTACACCTTC.

The chain carries TRBV3-1 (or the pseudogene TRBV3-2) and TRBJ2-5; TRBD1 aligns across 9 bases. Trimming took 3 bases from V and 2 from J; bases not matched to a gene: 1. In germline, CDR1 is LGHDT, CDR2 YNNKEL (reference sequence). The CDR3 consists of 14 residues. The CDR3 loop reads CASSQTGGQETQYF. CDR3 nucleotide sequence: TGTGCCAGCAGCCAGACAGGGGGTCAAGAGACCCAGTACTTC.

Note on this clone: It is unclear where the CDR3 begins or ends on the DNA, so no DNA is shown, and the CDR3 is as TCRdb lists it. The V call is TRBV27, the J call TRBJ2-7; the D call in the table, TRBD1, was not verified against the DNA. Germline lookup yields CDR1 MNHEY and CDR2 SMNVEV (reference sequence). The CDR3 totals 14 residues, both ends included. CDR3 in amino acids: CASSSSGQGYEQYF.

The genes are TRBV5-4 and TRBJ2-7, with D possibly being TRBD1 (5 bases). Trimming pared 2 bases from V and 6 bases from J, leaving 12 bases between. The CDR3 consists of 13 residues. Germline loops: CDR1 SGHNT, CDR2 YYREEE (reference sequence). In DNA form, the CDR3 reads TGTGCCAGCAGCTTTCCAGGGTCGGGCGAGCAGTACTTC. Amino acid sequence: CASSFPGSGEQYF. The entire variable domain, with the rest obtained from reference TRBV5-4 and TRBJ2-7, is as follows: ETGVTQSPTHLIKTRGQQVTLRCSSQSGHNTVSWYQQALGQGPQFIFQYYREEENGRGNFPPRFSGLQFPNYSSELNVNALELDDSALYLCASSFPGSGEQYFGPGTRLTVT.

The chain recombines TRBV9 with TRBJ2-7; 8 nucleotides line up with TRBD1. CDR3 length: 15 amino acids. Germline CDR1 reads SGDLS; CDR2 reads YYNGEE. With 0 bases clipped from V and 5 bases from J, the junction kept 7 bases outside the gene matches. CDR3 sequence (DNA): TGTGCCAGCAGCGTAGGGCCAGGGGGCTACCACGAGCAGTACTTC. It encodes CASSVGPGGYHEQYF.

V is TRBV10-3 and J is TRBJ1-3; D is uncertain. This CDR3 region has 16 residues. The germline V and J ends were trimmed by 4 bases and 0 bases, with 13 bases remaining between them. The germline gives CDR1 ENHRY, CDR2 SYGVKD. The CDR3 spells CAISGLLASSGNTIYF. CDR3 coding DNA: TGTGCCATCAGTGGGCTCTTAGCAAGCTCTGGAAACACCATATATTTT.

V and J are TRBV5-8 and TRBJ1-5, with D uncertain. V dropped 4 bases and J dropped 3 bases, with 14 bases sitting between them. Per germline, CDR1 SGHTS and CDR2 YDEGEE. The CDR3 has 15 amino acids. CDR3: CASSIGWRDNQPQHF. The CDR3 DNA reads as TGTGCCAGCAGCATCGGGTGGAGAGACAATCAGCCCCAGCATTTT. Full variable domain (missing parts from reference TRBV5-8 and TRBJ1-5): EAGVTQSPTHLIKTRGQQATLRCSPISGHTSVYWYQQALGLGLQFLLWYDEGEERNRGNFPPRFSGRQFPNYSSELNVNALELEDSALYLCASSIGWRDNQPQHFGDGTRLSIL.

The chain recombines TRBV4-1 with TRBJ2-5; 10 bases agree with TRBD2. Germline assignment: CDR1 MGHRA and CDR2 YSYEKL. The CDR3 has 17 residues. J lost 3 bases, V lost 3 bases, and 10 bases had no gene match. The CDR3, as DNA: TGCGCCAGCAGCCAGGCCCCTAGCGGGAGATGGGAAGAGACCCAGTACTTC. Translation gives CASSQAPSGRWEETQYF.

The V and J genes are TRBV5-1 and TRBJ2-1, with D possibly TRBD2 on 7 matching bases. This CDR3 contains 15 residues. Looked up from germline, CDR1 is SGHRS and CDR2 is YFSETQ. V was cut by 0 bases and J by 9 bases, with 16 bases left in between. The CDR3 spells CASSLEWGGRSEQFF. In nucleotides, the CDR3 is TGCGCCAGCAGCTTGGAGTGGGGGGGCCGGAGTGAGCAGTTCTTC.

This clone was seen once. V is TRBV28 and J is TRBJ2-7; 7 nucleotides match TRBD1. The CDR3 has 12 residues. CDR1 MDHEN and CDR2 SYDVKM come from the germline V gene. V gave up 6 bases and J gave up 9 bases; unmatched junction bases: 8. DNA for the CDR3: TGTGCCAGCAGCCTCTACAGGGGCCCGCAGTACTTC. This translates into CASSLYRGPQYF.

This chain uses TRBV21-1 with TRBJ2-3; the table's TRBD1 call for D was not verified on the DNA. TRBV21-1 is classified as a pseudogene. The CDR3 is made up of 17 amino acids. The chain's CDR3 is CASSKEAGGCRTDTQYF. DNA of the CDR3: TGTGCCAGCAGCAAAGAAGCAGGGGGCTGTAGAACAGATACGCAGTATTTT.